Below, one T cell receptor (beta chain) is given with its context. What it binds is unknown. TCRdb independently ran MiXCR on the RT-PCR reads; one entry per CDR3 protein. Among approximately 700,000 distinct CDR3 sequences listed, about 15% were seen once. The data were obtained in a study of response to subunit inactivated influenza vaccine. Broader study findings: The authors offered the suggestion that each seasonal influenza vaccination recruits few new T cells.

The CDR3 has 14 residues. CDR1 is SGDLS and CDR2 is YYNGEE in the germline V gene. The V and J ends lost 2 bases and 2 bases respectively, with 9 bases between them. The sequencing here drew on PBMCs from blood, taken approximately 12 days after vaccination. This receptor was taken from a man in his forties or fifties who received an inactivated influenza vaccine. The chain is built from TRBV9 and TRBJ2-3; no reliable D call. The CDR3 sequence: CASSVSDITDTQYF. The CDR3, as DNA: TGTGCCAGCAGCGTCTCCGACATCACAGATACGCAGTATTTT.